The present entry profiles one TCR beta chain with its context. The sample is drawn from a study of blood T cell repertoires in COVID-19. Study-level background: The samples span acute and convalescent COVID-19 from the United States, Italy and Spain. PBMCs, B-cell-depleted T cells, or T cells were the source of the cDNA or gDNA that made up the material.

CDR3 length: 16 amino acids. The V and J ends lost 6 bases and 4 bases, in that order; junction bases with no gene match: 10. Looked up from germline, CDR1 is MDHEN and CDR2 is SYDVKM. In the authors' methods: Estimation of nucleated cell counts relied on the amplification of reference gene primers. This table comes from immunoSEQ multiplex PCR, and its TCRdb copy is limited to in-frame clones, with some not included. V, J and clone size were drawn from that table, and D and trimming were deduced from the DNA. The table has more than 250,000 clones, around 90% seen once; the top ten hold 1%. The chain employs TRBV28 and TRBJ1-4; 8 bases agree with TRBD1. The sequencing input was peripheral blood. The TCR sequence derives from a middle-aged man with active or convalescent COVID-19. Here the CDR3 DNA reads TGTGCCAGCAGGGGGCCAGGGGGCAGGGATAATGAAAAACTGTTTTTT. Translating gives CASRGPGGRDNEKLFF.